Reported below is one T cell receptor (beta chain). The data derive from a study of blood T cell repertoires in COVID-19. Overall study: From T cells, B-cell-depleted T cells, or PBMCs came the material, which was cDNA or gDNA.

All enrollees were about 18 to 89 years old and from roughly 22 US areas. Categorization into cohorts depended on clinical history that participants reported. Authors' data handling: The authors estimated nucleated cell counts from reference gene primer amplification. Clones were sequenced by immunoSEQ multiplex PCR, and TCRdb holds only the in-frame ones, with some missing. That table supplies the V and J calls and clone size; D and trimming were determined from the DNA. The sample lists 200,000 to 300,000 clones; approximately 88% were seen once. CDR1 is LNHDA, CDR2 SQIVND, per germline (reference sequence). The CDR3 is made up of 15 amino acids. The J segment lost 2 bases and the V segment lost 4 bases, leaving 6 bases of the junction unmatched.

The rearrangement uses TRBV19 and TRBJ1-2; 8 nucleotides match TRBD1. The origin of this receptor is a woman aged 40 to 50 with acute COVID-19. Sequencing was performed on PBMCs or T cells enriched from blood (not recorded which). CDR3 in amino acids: CASSTTGGGNYGYTF. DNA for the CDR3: TGTGCCAGTAGTACCACAGGGGGGGGGAACTATGGCTACACCTTC.